The 9 T cell receptor beta chains in this list originate from one sample, sequenced in a study of shared clonotypes between healthy human individuals. Assay: immunoSEQ multiplex PCR; the TCRdb copy retains only in-frame clones and omits some. Of 550,000 to 850,000 clones detected, approximately 79% appear once; the ten largest clones hold 1.5% to 2%. The sequencing sample was made of memory CD4+ T cells sorted from blood. Described subset: CD45RA-negative fraction. Source of these receptors: a woman in her twenties or thirties in good health.

The chain has TRBV5-1 and TRBJ2-3; D gene ambiguous. In germline, CDR1 is SGHRS, CDR2 YFSETQ. CDR3 size: 14 residues. V lost 3 bases and J lost 4, with 12 bases in between. DNA of the CDR3: TGCGCCAGCAGCTACGAATGGCGGCCAGATACGCAGTATTTT. Protein: CASSYEWRPDTQYF.

The chain couples TRBV28 to TRBJ1-1, with D uncertain. CDR1 is MDHEN and CDR2 is SYDVKM in the germline V gene. V was clipped by 2 bases and J by 1 base, with 5 bases between them. The CDR3 length is 13 residues. In nucleotides, the CDR3 is TGTGCCAGCAGTTTAATCAGGAACACTGAAGCTTTCTTT. Translated: CASSLIRNTEAFF. Complete variable domain (other parts from reference TRBV28 and TRBJ1-1): DVKVTQSSRYLVKRTGEKVFLECVQDMDHENMFWYRQDPGLGLRLIYFSYDVKMKEKGDIPEGYSVSREKKERFSLILESASTNQTSMYLCASSLIRNTEAFFGQGTRLTVV.

The rearrangement links TRBV9 to TRBJ2-2; 7 bases align to TRBD1. J was trimmed by 1 base and V by 3 bases; bases with no gene match: 6. The CDR3 sequence is 16 residues long. CDR1 SGDLS and CDR2 YYNGEE come from the germline V gene. This CDR3 is CASSAGTDMNTGELFF. The CDR3 DNA sequence: TGTGCCAGCAGCGCCGGGACAGATATGAACACCGGGGAGCTGTTTTTT.

J is TRBJ2-3 and V is TRBV5-1, with 8 nucleotides matching TRBD2. V dropped 1 base and J dropped 2; count of bases not matched to a gene: 9. CDR1 SGHRS and CDR2 YFSETQ come from the germline V gene. This CDR3 region has 17 residues. The CDR3 coding sequence is TGCGCCAGCAGCTTGACTCTAGCGGGTCTAACCACAGATACGCAGTATTTT. This translates into CASSLTLAGLTTDTQYF.

The V gene is TRBV6-4, the J gene TRBJ2-7; weak D call: TRBD2 (7 bases). V lost 6 bases and J lost 2, with 20 bases in between. CDR1 MRHNA and CDR2 SNTAGT come from the germline V gene. CDR3 length: 16 residues. CDR3 coding DNA: TGTGCCAGCAGAGAATTCGGGGGGCGTTCCACCTACGAGCAGTACTTC. Its translation is CASREFGGRSTYEQYF.

CDR3 amino acids: CASSAGDGQPQHF. CDR3 DNA: TGCGCCAGCAGTGCCGGGGACGGTCAGCCCCAGCATTTT. This chain links TRBV5-1 with TRBJ1-5, with D perhaps TRBD1 (5 bases). V shed 5 bases and J shed 6 bases, with 12 bases lying between them. The germline V gene has CDR1 SGHRS and CDR2 YFSETQ. The CDR3 has 13 residues.

In its sample, this clone was seen a few times. The rearrangement links TRBV7-2 to TRBJ1-1; 8 bases agree with TRBD1. The ends lost 5 bases at V and 1 base at J; junction bases unmatched: 9. The CDR3 loop spans 16 amino acids. Germline V CDR1 and CDR2: SGHTA, FQGNSA. In DNA, the CDR3 is TGTGCCAGCAGCCCCTCAGGGGGCTTTGGGAACACTGAAGCTTTCTTT. Amino acids: CASSPSGGFGNTEAFF.

This chain's CDR3 is CASREFRDGFYEQYF. The CDR3 DNA reads as TGTGCCAGCAGAGAGTTCCGGGACGGATTCTACGAGCAGTACTTC. This rearrangement joins TRBV2 to TRBJ2-7, with D perhaps TRBD1 or TRBD2 (5 bases each). V was pared by 6 bases and J by 3 bases, with 18 bases between. The CDR3 extends over 15 amino acids. The germline CDR1 and CDR2 sequences are SNHLY and FYNNEI.

This chain joins TRBV29-1 and TRBJ2-1; 8 nucleotides agree with TRBD2. J lost 8 bases, V lost 7 bases, and 13 bases had no gene match. Per the germline V gene, CDR1 is SQVTM and CDR2 is ANQGSEA. The length of the CDR3 is 14 residues. Here the CDR3 DNA reads TGCAGCGCCCCGGGGAGCGGGAGTTTAGATGAGCAGTTCTTC. Amino acids: CSAPGSGSLDEQFF.